These T cell receptor beta chains were read from a single sample in a study of shared clonotypes between healthy human individuals. Repertoires were generated with immunoSEQ multiplex PCR, while TCRdb's copy carries only in-frame clones and drops some. The sample has about 2 million clones, just under 95% seen once. The sequencing sample was made of naive CD8+ T cells sorted from blood. The receptors were sampled from a young man in good health. The CDR3 runs from the conserved cysteine through the conserved F or W. A D gene is named only where the DNA matches it firmly. Clone sizes are given selectively: once, few, many, or a class where the clone is expanded.

>once|TRBV5-6|TRBD1|14|TRBJ1-5
TGTGCCAGCAGCCCTGACAGGGACTCACAGCCCCAGCATTTT
CASSPDRDSQPQHF
>once|TRBV10-1|-|12|TRBJ2-3
TGCGCCAGCAGCCAGGAACGAGATACGCAGTATTTT
CASSQERDTQYF
>-|TRBV7-9|TRBD1|14|TRBJ2-7
TGTGCCAGCACTCCCGACAGGGACCTTCACGAGCAGTACTTC
CASTPDRDLHEQYF
>few|TRBV28|TRBD1|13|TRBJ2-7
TGTGCCAGCAGTTTGGGACAGACCTACGAGCAGTACTTC
CASSLGQTYEQYF
>-|TRBV14|-|15|TRBJ2-3
TGTGCCAGCAGCGTTACGCTGGCTTGGACAGATACGCAGTATTTT
CASSVTLAWTDTQYF
>-|TRBV14|-|14|TRBJ2-1
TGTGCCAGCAGCCAAGTCAGTTGGAGCAATGAGCAGTTCTTC
CASSQVSWSNEQFF
>-|TRBV7-9|-|12|TRBJ2-7
TGTGCCAGCAGCTCTAGCGCGGGCGAGCAGTACTTC
CASSSSAGEQYF
>-|TRBV18|-|15|TRBJ1-1
TGTGCCAGTCTTACTCCCGGGACACCGAACACTGAAGCTTTCTTT
CASLTPGTPNTEAFF
>-|TRBV5-1|-|13|TRBJ2-5
TGCGCCAGCAGCTTATTGGGTCCAGAGACCCAGTACTTC
CASSLLGPETQYF
>-|TRBV27|TRBD2|17|TRBJ2-7
TGTGCCAGCAGTAGGGCCACCAAAGCGGGAGTAACGTACGAGCAGTACTTC
CASSRATKAGVTYEQYF
>-|TRBV10-3|-|12|TRBJ2-7
TGTGCCAACTCCTCGGGGGGCGGCGAGCAGTACTTC
CANSSGGGEQYF
>-|TRBV6-1|TRBD2|16|TRBJ2-1
TGTGCCAGCAGTGGCGTAGGGGGACTAGCGGGAAATGAGCAGTTCTTC
CASSGVGGLAGNEQFF
>-|TRBV30|TRBD2|14|TRBJ2-3
TGTGCCTGGACACTAGCGGGAGGAGGGGATACGCAGTATTTT
CAWTLAGGGDTQYF
>-|TRBV11-3|TRBD1|16|TRBJ2-1
TGTGCCAGCAGCTTAGGGGGGACAGGGATATACAATGAGCAGTTCTTC
CASSLGGTGIYNEQFF
>-|TRBV13|TRBD2|14|TRBJ2-7
TGTGCCAGCAGCTCCGGGACTAGCATTTACGAGCAGTACTTC
CASSSGTSIYEQYF
>-|TRBV5-8|TRBD2|16|TRBJ2-7
TGTGCCAGCACCTCGGACGGACTAGCGGGATCCTACGAGCAGTACTTC
CASTSDGLAGSYEQYF
>once|TRBV9|-|14|TRBJ2-3
TGTGCCAGCAGCGGAGGGGCCAGCACAGATACGCAGTATTTT
CASSGGASTDTQYF
>-|TRBV27|TRBD2|14|TRBJ2-7
TGTGCCAGCAGGTTAGCGGGGGCCCCCTACGAGCAGTACTTC
CASRLAGAPYEQYF